A selection of T cell receptor beta chains follows, all from one sample in a study of CD8+CD57+ T cells in acquired aplastic anemia. TCRdb re-derived calls from the reads in MiXCR, one entry per CDR3 protein. The sample shows about 270,000 distinct CDR3 sequences, around 82% of them seen only once. The sample was sorted CD4+, CD8+, or CD8+CD57+ T cells (not recorded which) from PBMCs. The receptors here all came from a human donor with aplastic anemia. Both conserved end residues are part of each CDR3. A D gene is named only where the DNA matches it firmly. Part of the rows lack a size; the others show once, few, many or a class for expanded clones.

.,TRBV10-3,.,TRBJ1-5,CAISYDAGFYSNQPQHF,TGTGCCATCAGTTACGATGCAGGCTTTTATAGCAATCAGCCCCAGCATTTT
.,TRBV9,.,TRBJ1-6,CASSSDSANYNSHF,TGTGCCAGCAGCTCAGACAGCGCCAACTATAATTCACACTTT
.,TRBV7-3,once,TRBJ1-2,CASSLNGGDESGYTF,TGTGCCAGCAGCTTAAACGGGGGCGACGAATCCGGCTACACCTTC
.,TRBV7-9,.,TRBJ2-7,CATSGRGSAYKEYF,TGTGCCACCAGCGGCCGGGGCAGCGCCTACAAGGAGTACTTC
.,TRBV2,.,TRBJ2-3,CATSDASSNQPQYF,TGTGCCACCAGCGACGCTAGTAGCAATCAGCCCCAGTATTTT
.,TRBV7-6,.,TRBJ2-7,CASSLGAPGEPNTF,TGTGCCAGCAGCTTAGGTGCTCCCGGCGAACCGAACACTTTC
TRBD2,TRBV20-1,few,TRBJ2-1,CSARAHLAGLLNEQFF,TGCAGTGCTAGAGCACACTTAGCGGGACTGTTGAATGAGCAGTTCTTC
TRBD2,TRBV9,.,TRBJ2-1,CASSVGGLAGDIGQFF,TGTGCCAGCAGCGTAGGAGGTCTTGCGGGGGATATTGGGCAGTTCTTC
TRBD1,TRBV7-8,.,TRBJ1-6,CASSLTGGPATLHF,TGTGCCAGCAGCTTGACAGGGGGTCCCGCAACGCTGCATTTT
.,TRBV4-1,.,TRBJ2-5,CASRPLESAQETQYF,TGCGCCAGCAGACCATTGGAGTCGGCACAAGAGACCCAGTACTTC
.,TRBV9,.,TRBJ2-3,CASGGGGNVTQFF,TGTGCCAGCGGGGGAGGTGGGAACGTTACGCAGTTTTTT
.,TRBV7-8,few,TRBJ2-7,CATLDTYEQYF,TGTGCCACCCTGGATACCTACGAACAGTACTTC
TRBD1,TRBV7-8,.,TRBJ1-2,CASSFHPDGTALSYGYTF,TGTGCCAGCAGCTTTCATCCAGACGGGACAGCCCTTTCCTATGGCTACACCTTC
.,TRBV10-3,.,TRBJ1-2,CASRARGGAYGYTF,TGTGCCAGCAGGGCGAGGGGGGGCGCCTATGGCTACACCTTC
.,TRBV9,.,TRBJ2-1,CASSDGLASDNAQFF,TGTGCCAGCAGCGACGGCCTAGCCTCAGATAATGCGCAGTTCTTC
.,TRBV7-9,.,TRBJ2-6,CASSLAGSADYNFLTF,TGTGCCAGCAGCTTAGCGGGTAGCGCCGACTACAACTTCCTGACTTTC
.,TRBV7-6,once,TRBJ1-1,CASSPTMPEASF,TGTGCCAGCAGCCCGACCATGCCTGAAGCTTCCTTT
.,TRBV7-2,once,TRBJ2-1,CASSVGGIREQFF,TGTGCCAGCAGTGTTGGGGGGATTCGTGAGCAGTTCTTT
.,TRBV19,.,TRBJ1-5,CATSMLQGFQPQHF,TGTGCCACTAGCATGCTACAGGGATTTCAGCCCCAGCATTTT
TRBD2,TRBV7-8,.,TRBJ2-1,CASSVAGSHDTQF,TGTGCCAGCAGCGTAGCGGGGAGTCACGATACGCAGTTT
.,TRBV7-3,few,TRBJ2-3,CASSLAGPPDTQYF,TGTGCCAGCAGCTTGGCGGGGCCTCCCGATACGCAGTATTTT
.,TRBV15,.,TRBJ2-2,CATSREPFEGTGELFF,TGTGCCACCAGCAGAGAGCCCTTCGAGGGCACCGGGGAGCTGTTTTTT
TRBD2,TRBV7-2,.,TRBJ2-1,CASSFQRSGGALSQFF,TGTGCCAGCAGCTTTCAAAGAAGCGGGGGAGCCCTTTCGCAGTTCTTC
.,TRBV9,.,TRBJ2-2,CASSARSRESQGGELFF,TGTGCCAGCAGCGCCCGCTCTAGAGAGAGCCAAGGGGGGGAGCTGTTTTTT
.,TRBV14,.,TRBJ2-3,CASSQAGRTSQYF,TGTGCCAGCAGCCAAGCCGGACGGACCTCGCAGTATTTT
.,TRBV7-2,.,TRBJ1-1,CASSFDLAGNADAFF,TGTGCCAGCAGCTTTGATCTGGCAGGGAACGCCGATGCTTTCTTT
.,TRBV19,.,TRBJ1-1,CASSSPAANTEAFF,TGTGCCAGTAGTTCTCCGGCAGCGAACACTGAAGCTTTCTTT
.,TRBV7-6,.,TRBJ1-2,CASSGVGYGYTF,TGTGCCAGCAGTGGTGTGGGCTATGGCTACACCTTC
TRBD2,TRBV20-1,.,TRBJ2-5,CSGLLAGGPGETQYF,TGCAGTGGCCTTCTAGCGGGGGGGCCGGGGGAGACCCAGTACTTC
.,TRBV5-5,.,TRBJ2-3,CASSRRISTDTQYF,TGTGCCAGCAGTCGACGGATTTCCACAGATACGCAGTATTTT
TRBD1,TRBV7-3,.,TRBJ1-6,CASSPQGAVNSPLHF,TGTGCCAGCAGCCCACAGGGGGCTGTTAATTCACCCCTCCACTTT
.,TRBV15,.,TRBJ2-7,CASSGLGRNYEQYF,TGTGCCAGCAGCGGCCTGGGCCGTAACTACGAGCAGTACTTC
.,TRBV7-9,.,TRBJ1-2,CASSFERGGGGDEYTF,TGTGCCAGCAGCTTTGAGAGAGGCGGGGGGGGCGATGAGTACACCTTC
.,TRBV27,.,TRBJ1-5,CASSFRPPGTQPQHF,TGTGCCAGCAGTTTTCGGCCACCGGGCACCCAGCCCCAGCATTTT
.,TRBV7-8,.,TRBJ2-3,CASSFEPGAATQYF,TGTGCCAGCAGCTTTGAGCCAGGCGCCGCTACGCAGTATTTT
.,TRBV15,.,TRBJ2-5,CATSRGSKGETQYF,TGTGCCACCAGCAGGGGCTCCAAGGGAGAGACCCAGTACTTC
.,TRBV12-3/TRBV12-4,.,TRBJ2-6,CASSWVPSGGNVLTF,TGTGCCAGCAGTTGGGTCCCCTCAGGGGGGAACGTCCTGACTTTC
TRBD2,TRBV7-3,.,TRBJ2-3,CASSVAGDPYNQQF,TGTGCCAGCAGCGTAGCGGGGGACCCCTACAATCAGCAGTTT
TRBD2,TRBV7-9,.,TRBJ2-5,CASSHPRTSGRDETQYF,TGTGCCAGCAGCCATCCTAGAACCAGCGGGAGGGATGAGACCCAGTACTTC
.,TRBV9,.,TRBJ2-3,CASSEGVSRNQPHTQYF,TGTGCCAGCAGCGAAGGGGTCTCGAGAAATCAGCCCCATACGCAGTATTTT
.,TRBV7-3,.,TRBJ2-3,CASGDEGNAAEYF,TGTGCCAGCGGGGACGAGGGCAACGCCGCTGAGTATTTT
.,TRBV7-3,.,TRBJ2-3,CASRDAGTDTPYYF,TGTGCCAGCAGGGACGCGGGCACTGATACGCCGTATTATTTT
.,TRBV15,.,TRBJ2-7,CASSNVQGNYAQYF,TGTGCCAGCAGTAACGTACAGGGTAACTACGCGCAGTACTTC
.,TRBV7-6,.,TRBJ1-2,CASSLYFEGSFYEF,TGTGCCAGCAGCTTATATTTCGAGGGCAGTTTTTACGAGTTC
.,TRBV7-8,.,TRBJ2-3,CASGLERPRTSQQF,TGTGCTAGCGGCTTAGAGAGACCCCGTACTTCGCAGCAGTTT
TRBD1,TRBV19,.,TRBJ1-1,CASNIPGQGEASF,TGTGCCAGTAACATACCTGGACAGGGGGAAGCTTCCTTT
.,TRBV4-3,.,TRBJ1-6,CASSQGAGRINSPLHF,TGCGCCAGCAGCCAAGGGGCAGGGCGGATTAATTCACCCCTCCACTTT
TRBD1,TRBV24-1,medium-sized,TRBJ1-1,CATRDSTYTEAFF,TGTGCCACCCGGGACAGCACTTACACTGAAGCTTTCTTT
.,TRBV15,.,TRBJ2-1,CATSKEGIQEQFF,TGTGCCACCAGCAAAGAGGGGATCCAAGAGCAGTTTTTC
TRBD1,TRBV7-3,once,TRBJ2-5,CASSSSGTGDADTF,TGTGCCAGCAGCTCGTCCGGGACAGGGGACGCAGATACGTTC
.,TRBV7-8,.,TRBJ1-2,CASGEGVAGTQYF,TGTGCCAGCGGCGAAGGGGTTGCAGGTACGCAGTATTTC
.,TRBV7-6,.,TRBJ2-3,CASTLGGVPSAENF,TGTGCCAGCACCCTAGGGGGAGTCCCCTCTGCGGAGAACTTT
.,TRBV7-3,.,TRBJ1-1,CASSSDLTGSNRPFF,TGTGCCAGCAGCTCAGATCTGACAGGCAGCAATAGACCCTTCTTT
.,TRBV11-3,.,TRBJ2-1,CASSQDSRNGQDEQFF,TGTGCCAGCAGCCAAGATAGCAGAAACGGTCAGGATGAGCAGTTCTTC
.,TRBV15,.,TRBJ2-3,CATSPASDSQSF,TGTGCCACCAGCCCCGCTTCGGATAGCCAGTCTTTT
.,TRBV9,once,TRBJ2-3,CASSVGVTDKQYF,TGTGCCAGCAGCGTAGGGGTAACAGACAAGCAGTATTTT
TRBD1,TRBV12-3/TRBV12-4,.,TRBJ1-6,CASSPGGGQRSPLHF,TGTGCCAGCAGTCCGGGCGGGGGACAGCGATCCCCCCTCCACTTT
.,TRBV7-9,few,TRBJ1-2,CASSSHTNYGYTF,TGTGCCAGCAGCTCTCATACTAACTATGGCTACACCTTC
.,TRBV7-6,.,TRBJ1-6,CASSLGHGTSETQF,TGTGCCAGCAGCTTGGGCCACGGGACTTCAGAGACCCAGTTT